This TCR beta chain was obtained from a study of Ad26.COV2.S vaccination and SARS-CoV-2 variants. The repertoire was sequenced with immunoSEQ multiplex PCR; TCRdb's copy has only in-frame clones and lacks some. The sample has a few hundred thousand clones; about 83% are singletons. The CDR3 is made up of 14 amino acids. Germline V CDR1 and CDR2: SGDLS, YYNGEE. V shed 0 bases and J 5 bases; nucleotides not matched to a gene: 3. Indicated treatment: 19 received Ad26.COV2.S at low or high dose, single or two shots; several received placebo; per-sample allocation not given. Day 63 following the first vaccine or placebo injection was when the samples were taken. In Boston, the donor was an adult between 18-55 years of age.

Specimen: peripheral blood, collected in a trial of Ad26.COV2.S vaccine versus placebo. This clonotype was obtained from a person aged 18 to 65 who received the Ad26.COV2.S COVID-19 vaccine or a placebo. This chain links TRBV9 with TRBJ2-3; 7 bases agree with TRBD2. The CDR3 here is CASSVGLAGDTQYF. The CDR3, as DNA: TGTGCCAGCAGCGTAGGACTAGCCGGAGATACGCAGTATTTT. The variable domain in full, completed from reference TRBV9 and TRBJ2-3, reads DSGVTQTPKHLITATGQRVTLRCSPRSGDLSVYWYQQSLDQGLQFLIQYYNGEERAKGNILERFSAQQFPDLHSELNLSSLELGDSALYFCASSVGLAGDTQYFGPGTRLTVL.